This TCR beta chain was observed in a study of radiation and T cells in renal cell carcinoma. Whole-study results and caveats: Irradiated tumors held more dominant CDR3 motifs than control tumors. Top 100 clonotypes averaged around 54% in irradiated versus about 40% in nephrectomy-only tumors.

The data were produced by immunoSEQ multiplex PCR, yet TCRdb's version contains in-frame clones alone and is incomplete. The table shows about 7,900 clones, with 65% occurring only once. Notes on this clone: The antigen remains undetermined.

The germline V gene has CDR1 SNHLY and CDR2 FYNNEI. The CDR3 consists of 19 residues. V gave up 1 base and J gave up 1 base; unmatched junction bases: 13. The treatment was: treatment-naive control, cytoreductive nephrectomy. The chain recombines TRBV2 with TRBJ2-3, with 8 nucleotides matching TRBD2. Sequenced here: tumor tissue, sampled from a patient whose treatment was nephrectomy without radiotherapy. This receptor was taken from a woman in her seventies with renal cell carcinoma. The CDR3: CASSEGAGLVTRRTDTQYF. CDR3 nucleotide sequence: TGTGCCAGCAGTGAAGGAGCGGGACTAGTAACTCGGCGCACAGATACGCAGTATTTT. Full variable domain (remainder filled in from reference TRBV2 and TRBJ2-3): EPEVTQTPSHQVTQMGQEVILRCVPISNHLYFYWYRQILGQKVEFLVSFYNNEISEKSEIFDDQFSVERPDGSNFTLKIRSTKLEDSAMYFCASSEGAGLVTRRTDTQYFGPGTRLTVL.